The T cell receptor beta chain described here comes from a study of control samples from healthy donors and cancer patients. The V and J ends lost 5 bases and 1 base respectively, with 8 bases between them. Germline-derived CDR1 and CDR2 are SGHTA and FQGTGA. The CDR3 contains 13 residues. Here immunoSEQ multiplex PCR was the method, and the copy in TCRdb shows in-frame clones only, minus some. The sample yields roughly 160,000 clones, nearly 96% seen once. Input material: blood. This sequence joins TRBV7-3 and TRBJ1-1; D is possibly TRBD1 (6 bases). The receptor comes from a woman in her twenties or thirties in good health. The CDR3 loop reads CASSPQGNTEAFF. The CDR3 bases are TGTGCCAGCAGCCCACAGGGGAACACTGAAGCTTTCTTT.